This TCR beta chain was captured in a study of cytomegalovirus exposure and HLA in healthy donors. The germline V gene encodes CDR1 SGHDT and CDR2 YYEEEE. This CDR3 contains 16 residues. The V and J ends lost 3 bases and 0 bases respectively, with 15 bases between them. 13 Jbeta primers and 60 Vbeta primers were used for the PCR. Measured with immunoSEQ multiplex PCR; TCRdb has only the in-frame clones, and not every one. The repertoire holds about 160,000 clones, roughly 80% seen once, with about 2.4% in the top ten. Nominally healthy donors provided the samples, though records likely missed some immune exposures.

The chain links TRBV5-6 to TRBJ1-1, with unresolved D. The specimen sequenced was PBMCs. This TCR was recovered from a male donor in good health and CMV-seronegative. The DNA of the CDR3 is TGTGCCAGCAGCTCAATCACCGGGATCTTGAACACTGAAGCTTTCTTT. Translation: CASSSITGILNTEAFF. Full variable domain (missing parts from reference TRBV5-6 and TRBJ1-1): DAGVTQSPTHLIKTRGQQVTLRCSPKSGHDTVSWYQQALGQGPQFIFQYYEEEERQRGNFPDRFSGHQFPNYSSELNVNALLLGDSALYLCASSSITGILNTEAFFGQGTRLTVV.